A selection of T cell receptor beta chains follows, all from one sample in a study of blood T cell repertoires in COVID-19. The method was immunoSEQ multiplex PCR; TCRdb's version includes in-frame clones alone and lacks a portion of them. The sample yields approximately 97,000 clones, 90% seen once. The source material was peripheral blood. The source of these receptors is a man aged 55-75 years with acute or convalescent COVID-19. CDR3s include the opening cysteine and the closing phenylalanine or tryptophan. The D gene is left open where the match is weak. Rows may omit the clone size; those that give it use once, few, many or a size class.

.	.	TRBV5-1	TRBJ1-1	TGCGCCAGCAGCACCGGTGGGAACACTGAAGCTTTCTTT	CASSTGGNTEAFF
.	TRBD1	TRBV5-1	TRBJ1-6	TGCGCCAGCAGCTTGGGACAGGGGGATTCACCCCTCCACTTT	CASSLGQGDSPLHF
.	TRBD2	TRBV7-9	TRBJ2-2	TGTGCCAGCAGCTTAGCGGGGGGGACCCCTAACACCGGGGAGCTGTTTTTT	CASSLAGGTPNTGELFF
.	TRBD1	TRBV7-9	TRBJ1-1	TGTGCCAGCAGCTTCGAGACAGGGGCTGAAGCTTTCTTT	CASSFETGAEAFF
.	TRBD1	TRBV15	TRBJ1-1	TGTGCCACCAGCAGGGAACAGGGGATCTCTGAAGCTTTCTTT	CATSREQGISEAFF
once	.	TRBV15	TRBJ1-5	TGTGCCACCAGTCAGGGTGGTAGGAGCAATCAGCCCCAGCATTTT	CATSQGGRSNQPQHF
.	TRBD1	TRBV6-5	TRBJ1-1	TGTGCCAGCAGTTACTCGACAGGGAGGACTGAAGCTTTCTTT	CASSYSTGRTEAFF
.	.	TRBV7-2	TRBJ1-2	TGTGCCAGCAGCTTAGAACAGGGAGCTAACTATGGCTACACCTTC	CASSLEQGANYGYTF
.	.	TRBV19	TRBJ1-4	TGTGCCAGTAGTCTTGGGTTGCAGGGAAATGAAAAACTGTTTTTT	CASSLGLQGNEKLFF
.	.	TRBV4-1	TRBJ1-2	TGCGCCAGCAGCCAAGCTGTTACAGGCTGGAATGGCTACACCTTC	CASSQAVTGWNGYTF
.	.	TRBV6-5	TRBJ1-1	TGTGCCAGCACCCCTGGTCCAGGGACAAAAGCTTTCTTT	CASTPGPGTKAFF
.	.	TRBV7-9	TRBJ1-2	TGTGCCAGCAGCTTTAGGGAGGGGACGGATGGCTACACCTTC	CASSFREGTDGYTF
.	TRBD1	TRBV5-4	TRBJ2-7	TGTGCCAGCAGCTTTACGGGACAGGGGGCTGACGAGCAGTACTTC	CASSFTGQGADEQYF
once	TRBD1	TRBV28	TRBJ1-1	TGTGCCAGCAGTCCCTCGGGACAGGGAGACACTGAAGCTTTCTTT	CASSPSGQGDTEAFF
.	TRBD1	TRBV19	TRBJ1-2	TGTGCCAGTAGGGACAGGGGGCCCGGCTACACCTTC	CASRDRGPGYTF
.	.	TRBV6-5	TRBJ1-1	TGTGCCAGCAGTCACAGGGAAGAAGCTTTCTTT	CASSHREEAFF
once	.	TRBV30	TRBJ2-2	TGTGCCTGGAGTGGACAGGCGACCGGGGAGCTGTTTTTT	CAWSGQATGELFF
.	TRBD1	TRBV5-4	TRBJ1-1	TGTGCCAGCAGCCAGGGGGGCAGGAGCATGAACACTGAAGCTTTCTTT	CASSQGGRSMNTEAFF
.	TRBD1	TRBV5-8	TRBJ2-2	TGTGCCAGCACCACCGGGACAGTAGATCACGGGGAGCTGTTTTTT	CASTTGTVDHGELFF
few	TRBD1	TRBV29-1	TRBJ1-5	TGCAGCGTCGGGGGACAGGGGAATCAGCCCCAGCATTTT	CSVGGQGNQPQHF
.	.	TRBV27	TRBJ1-1	TGTGCCAGCAGTTTACTTCCCCCAGGGGTATTCACTGAAGCTTTCTTT	CASSLLPPGVFTEAFF
.	.	TRBV5-1	TRBJ2-5	TGCGCCAGCAGCTTGGTGGCGGTTCAAGAGACCCAGTACTTC	CASSLVAVQETQYF
few	.	TRBV30	TRBJ2-7	TGTGCCTGGAGGTCACCCCGGGACACCTACGAGCAGTACTTC	CAWRSPRDTYEQYF
once	TRBD1	TRBV5-1	TRBJ1-2	TGCGCCAGCAGCTTAGGACAGGGTGGTGGCTACACCTTC	CASSLGQGGGYTF
.	.	TRBV6-5	TRBJ1-2	TGTGCCAGCAGTAGACGACATTGGACTAACTATGGCTACACCTTC	CASSRRHWTNYGYTF
.	TRBD1	TRBV28	TRBJ1-1	TGTGCCAGCAGGACAGGGTCGATGAACACTGAAGCTTTCTTT	CASRTGSMNTEAFF
.	TRBD1	TRBV2	TRBJ2-5	TGTGCCAGCATCAATCCCGGGACAGGGGAGGAAGAGACCCAGTACTTC	CASINPGTGEEETQYF
once	.	TRBV11-2	TRBJ1-3	TGTGCCAGCAGCCCCCACACGGGATCTGGAAACACCATATATTTT	CASSPHTGSGNTIYF
.	.	TRBV19	TRBJ1-5	TGTGCCAGTAGTCCGGAGGGTGGCCAGCCCCAGCATTTT	CASSPEGGQPQHF
.	TRBD1	TRBV6-6	TRBJ1-5	TGTGCCAGCAGTTACCCTGGACAGGGAACCCCCGGACCCCAGCATTTT	CASSYPGQGTPGPQHF
.	TRBD2	TRBV13	TRBJ2-1	TGTGCCAGCAGCCCAGCCCCGGGACTAGCGGGGGGCCCCCGGAGTGAGCAGTTCTTC	CASSPAPGLAGGPRSEQFF
.	TRBD1	TRBV18	TRBJ1-1	TGTGCCAGCTCAAACACAATCGGACAGGGGAGGAACACTGAAGCTTTCTTT	CASSNTIGQGRNTEAFF
.	TRBD1	TRBV3-1/TRBV3-2	TRBJ1-1	TGTGCCAGCAGCCAACCTGGACAGGGCGCTGAAGCTTTCTTT	CASSQPGQGAEAFF
few	TRBD1	TRBV3-1/TRBV3-2	TRBJ1-2	TGTGCCAGCAGCATCTGGGACAGGGACTATGGCTACACCTTC	CASSIWDRDYGYTF
.	.	TRBV28	TRBJ1-5	TGTGCCAGCAGGCCCCGGGAAGGCAGCCACTTTAGCAATCAGCCCCAGCATTTT	CASRPREGSHFSNQPQHF
.	TRBD1	TRBV7-9	TRBJ1-4	TGTGCCAGCAGCCCCGGGACAGGGAGTGAAAAACTGTTTTTT	CASSPGTGSEKLFF
.	.	TRBV11-2	TRBJ2-1	TGTGCCAGCAGCTTAGAGGGGGCCTCGAGCTCCTACAATGAGCAGTTCTTC	CASSLEGASSSYNEQFF
.	.	TRBV6-5	TRBJ2-5	TGTGCCTGCGCACTCAGGGAGACCCAGTACTTC	CACALRETQYF
once	.	TRBV12-3/TRBV12-4	TRBJ1-1	TGTGCCAGCAGGAATTCGGACACTGAAGCTTTCTTT	CASRNSDTEAFF
.	TRBD1	TRBV6-1	TRBJ1-5	TGTGCCAGCAGTGTCGGGACAGGGGGCGGCTATCAGCCCCAGCATTTT	CASSVGTGGGYQPQHF
.	.	TRBV7-6	TRBJ1-5	TGTGCCAGCAGCACAGGCGAAGGGGCTCAGCCCCAGCATTTT	CASSTGEGAQPQHF
.	TRBD1	TRBV6-1	TRBJ1-5	TGTGCCAGCAGTGGGACAGGGCTATCGATATATAGCAATCAGCCCCAGCATTTT	CASSGTGLSIYSNQPQHF
.	TRBD1	TRBV20-1	TRBJ2-5	TGCAGCGGAGACAGGGAAGAGACCCAGTACTTC	CSGDREETQYF
.	.	TRBV3-1/TRBV3-2	TRBJ1-4	TGTGCCAGCAGCCAAGATTATTCAGGAAATGAAAAACTGTTTTTT	CASSQDYSGNEKLFF
.	.	TRBV4-2	TRBJ2-1	TGTGCCAGCAGCCGGGACACCTATTCTTACAATGAGCAGTTCTTC	CASSRDTYSYNEQFF
.	.	TRBV6-5	TRBJ1-1	TGTGCCAGCAGAAGACTCCCAACGGGGAACACTGAAGCTTTCTTT	CASRRLPTGNTEAFF
.	.	TRBV10-3	TRBJ1-2	TGTGCCATCAGTGGGCAGGGGTATGGCTACACCTTC	CAISGQGYGYTF
once	.	TRBV6-5	TRBJ1-1	TGTGCTACCGAGGACACTGAAGCTTTCTTT	CATEDTEAFF
.	TRBD1	TRBV5-1	TRBJ1-1	TGCGCCAGCAGACCCAAGGGGGCTAACATGAACACTGAAGCTTTCTTT	CASRPKGANMNTEAFF
once	.	TRBV29-1	TRBJ1-2	TGCAGCGTTGAATCTGGGGGAGGATCCTACACCTTC	CSVESGGGSYTF
.	TRBD1	TRBV19	TRBJ1-1	TGTGCCAGTAGTACCCAACCGACAGGGGACACTGAAGCTTTCTTT	CASSTQPTGDTEAFF
.	.	TRBV29-1	TRBJ1-2	TGCAGCGTTGAGAGAGTTAACTATGGCTACACCTTC	CSVERVNYGYTF
few	.	TRBV5-5	TRBJ1-1	TGTGCCAGCAGCCTCCAGGTAGTGAACACTGAAGCTTTCTTT	CASSLQVVNTEAFF
.	.	TRBV3-1/TRBV3-2	TRBJ1-1	TGTGCCAGCACCGAAGGGGGGAGGGTAAGATGGAACACTGAAGCTTTCTTT	CASTEGGRVRWNTEAFF
.	TRBD1	TRBV19	TRBJ1-3	TGTGCCAGTAGTACCCCGACAGGGACTGGAAACACCATATATTTT	CASSTPTGTGNTIYF
.	TRBD1	TRBV19	TRBJ1-1	TGTGCCAGTAGTCTGGGGGACAGGGCAAGGGGTCGAGCTTTCTTT	CASSLGDRARGRAFF
once	TRBD2	TRBV11-1	TRBJ2-3	TGTGCCAGCAGCTTCGGGACTAGTACAACAGATACGCAGTATTTT	CASSFGTSTTDTQYF
.	.	TRBV3-1/TRBV3-2	TRBJ1-1	TGTGCCAGCAGCCTCCGGACAGCTGAAGCTTTCTTT	CASSLRTAEAFF
.	.	TRBV10-2	TRBJ1-4	TGCGCCAGCCTACAGGAGGGGAATGAAAAACTGTTTTTT	CASLQEGNEKLFF